This T cell receptor beta chain was identified in a study of blood T cell repertoires in COVID-19. About the research overall: Researchers got acute and convalescent COVID-19 samples from the United States, Italy and Spain.

Original handling: By means of reference gene primer amplification, nucleated cell counts were estimated. TCRdb's table, derived via immunoSEQ multiplex PCR, lists solely in-frame clones and lacks some. The V and J calls and clone size were taken over from that table, and D and trimming were inferred from the DNA. Seen here are some 290,000 clones, about nine tenths observed once, and the top ten hold 8.5% to 14%. Followed longitudinally, the Seattle patients had been enrolled during active infection. The specimen was peripheral blood. This TCR derives from a woman in her thirties with COVID-19, enrolled during active disease.

The CDR3 region is CASSYDRVAYNEQFF. The CDR3, as DNA: TGTGCCAGCAGCTACGACAGGGTAGCCTACAATGAGCAGTTCTTC. The J gene is TRBJ2-1, the V gene TRBV7-9, with 7 positions matching TRBD1. The V segment lost 4 bases and the J segment 2 bases; nucleotides outside the gene matches: 5. This CDR3 is built from 15 residues. Germline values: CDR1 SEHNR, CDR2 FQNEAQ (reference sequence).